These 9 T cell receptor beta chains originate from one sample sequenced in a study of identical twins. TCRdb processed the 5' RACE reads anew with MiXCR; each CDR3 protein has one entry. The data show 1.5 million to 2 million distinct CDR3 sequences, 32% seen once. What was sequenced was cord blood. These receptors were taken from a newborn girl in good health.

The chain couples TRBV20-1 to TRBJ1-1; weak D call: TRBD1 (5 bases). The CDR3 runs to 11 residues. From germline, CDR1 is DFQATT and CDR2 SNEGSKA (reference sequence). The CDR3 nucleotides read TGCAGGGGGCGGCTGAACACTGAAGCTTTCTTT. It codes for CRGRLNTEAFF.

V is TRBV11-2 and J is TRBJ2-3; the D gene is possibly TRBD1 (5 bases). Germline CDR1 and CDR2: SGHAT and FQNNGV. The CDR3 consists of 15 residues. V was pared by 5 bases and J by 0 bases, with 12 bases between. In nucleotides, the CDR3 is TGTGCCAGCAGCGCCAGGGTTACTAGCACAGATACGCAGTATTTT. This sequence encodes CASSARVTSTDTQYF.

The chain employs TRBV18 and TRBJ2-5; the match to TRBD2 covers 12 bases. This CDR3 is 14 amino acids long. The junction had 2 bases not matched to a gene; V was cut back by 5 bases and J by 4 bases. The germline CDR1 and CDR2 sequences are KGHSH and LQKENI. As DNA, the CDR3 is TGTGCCAGCTCAACGACTAGCGGGGGAGAGACCCAGTACTTC. This gives the protein CASSTTSGGETQYF.

This rearrangement joins TRBV6-2 or TRBV6-3 to TRBJ2-7; TRBD1 matches at 7 bases. The CDR3 sequence is 14 residues long. With V trimmed by 6 bases and J by 6 bases, 11 bases remained unmatched. Germline-derived CDR1 and CDR2 are MNHEY and SVGEGT. The CDR3 DNA is TGTGCCAGCAGCCGACAGGGAAAGGCTACCGAGCAGTACTTC. This codes for CASSRQGKATEQYF.

V is TRBV11-2 and J is TRBJ2-2; 8 bases fit TRBD2. The CDR3 has 16 residues. From germline, CDR1 is SGHAT and CDR2 FQNNGV. Trimming removed 1 base from V and 1 base from J; junction bases left unmatched: 2. CDR3 DNA sequence: TGTGCCAGCAGCTTAGCGGGGGGGCTGAACACCGGGGAGCTGTTTTTT. It specifies CASSLAGGLNTGELFF.

This clonotype showed up just a few times. The V call is TRBV3-1, the J call TRBJ2-7; D is uncertain. Germline CDR1 is LGHDT and CDR2 is YNNKEL (reference sequence). The CDR3 consists of 15 residues. Deletions cut 1 base from V and 2 bases from J, with 12 bases between. The DNA of the CDR3 is TGTGCCAGCAGCCAAGGGCTGCCTCGTACCTACGAGCAGTACTTC. Amino acid sequence: CASSQGLPRTYEQYF.

This clonotype was seen a handful of times. The chain has TRBV28 and TRBJ1-2; D is uncertain. This CDR3 region has 12 residues. The germline V gene encodes CDR1 MDHEN and CDR2 SYDVKM. The ends were cut back, 6 bases at V and 8 bases at J, with 13 bases in the middle. CDR3 region: CASSPLNQGYTF. The CDR3 DNA reads TGTGCCAGCAGCCCTTTAAATCAAGGCTACACCTTC.

Many counts were recorded for this clonotype. J is TRBJ2-1 and V is TRBV28; 16 bases fit TRBD2. Unmatched junction bases numbered 6, after V lost 4 bases and J lost 15 bases. The CDR3 has 14 amino acids. Germline-derived CDR1 and CDR2 are MDHEN and SYDVKM. The CDR3 coding sequence is TGTGCCAGCAGTTCAGGGACTAGCGGGAGGGTCCTGTTCTTC. Translated: CASSSGTSGRVLFF.

As to this clonotype: Without the conserved terminal phenylalanine or tryptophan, this CDR3 likely stems from a read error. V and J are TRBV27 and TRBJ2-1; the match to TRBD2 covers 11 bases. This CDR3 is built from 13 residues. From germline, CDR1 is MNHEY and CDR2 SMNVEV (reference sequence). J lost 9 bases, V lost 3 bases, and 1 base had no gene match. The CDR3 coding sequence is TGTGCCAGCAGTTTCGGACTAGCGGGTGAGCAGTTCTGC. It is translated as CASSFGLAGEQFC.